This T cell receptor (beta chain) comes out of a study of cytomegalovirus exposure and HLA in healthy donors. General study findings and limits: It has been reported that TCR beta sequences accurately predicted the HLA-A and HLA-B alleles of most subjects. Association of some 18,000 TCR beta sequences with HLA alleles was found at 0.05 false discovery rate in a later analysis.

The germline gives CDR1 SGHVS, CDR2 FNYEAQ. CDR3 length: 14 amino acids. V shed 2 bases, J shed 4 bases, and the junction held 5 bases outside the gene matches. Concerning this clone itself: The antigen is undetermined.

The PCR had 60 Vbeta and 13 Jbeta primers. The assay was immunoSEQ multiplex PCR, and TCRdb's table has in-frame clones only and misses some. The data contain 90,000 to 130,000 clones, approximately 79% of them singletons. This clonotype originated in a man aged 25 to 45 in good health and CMV-seropositive. Material: PBMCs. V usage is TRBV7-6 and J usage is TRBJ2-7; TRBD1 matches at 7 bases. The CDR3 is CASSLYHRGYEQYF. The CDR3 DNA follows: TGTGCCAGCAGCTTATATCACAGGGGATACGAGCAGTACTTC.